This TCR beta chain appears in the sequencing data of a study of blood T cells in healthy people across ages. Study conclusions and caveats: Donor CMV infection status was unknown, possibly confounding age-related changes in expanded clonotypes.

The CDR3 loop spans 13 amino acids. The V and J ends lost 3 bases and 11 bases, in that order; junction bases with no gene match: 9. In regard to this clonotype: Its specificity is not known.

Primed by a sample-barcoded 5' primer and a J-beta primer mix, a second PCR proceeded for about 6 to 11 cycles. TCRdb itself ran the 5' RACE reads through MiXCR, one entry per CDR3 protein. The repertoire holds roughly 800,000 distinct CDR3 sequences, about 36% seen once, with roughly 13% in the top ten. Sequencing was performed on blood. The sequence derives from a man between 18 and 29 years old in good health. The chain uses TRBV12-3 or TRBV12-4 and TRBJ1-1; 7 bases align to TRBD1. CDR3 amino acids: CASSFRGDTRAFF. CDR3 sequence (DNA): TGTGCCAGCAGTTTCAGGGGGGATACGAGGGCTTTCTTT.